Each of the 21 T cell receptor beta chains below was sequenced from the same sample in a study of cytomegalovirus exposure and HLA in healthy donors. It was with 60 Vbeta and 13 Jbeta primers that the PCR ran. TCRdb's table, derived via immunoSEQ multiplex PCR, lists solely in-frame clones and lacks some. The table lists 150,000 or so clones, approximately 80% of them singletons. The source material was PBMCs. Receptor source: a male donor in good health and CMV-seropositive.

The chain couples TRBV4-2 to TRBJ2-1; 9 nucleotides match TRBD2. V was pared by 3 bases and J by 2 bases, with 5 bases of the junction left unmatched. Germline CDR1 and CDR2: LGHNA and YNFKEQ. The CDR3 extends over 16 amino acids. The CDR3 DNA is TGTGCCAGCAGCCAGGATGGGACTAGCCCCTACAATGAGCAGTTCTTC. The encoded protein is CASSQDGTSPYNEQFF.

This chain joins TRBV7-9 and TRBJ2-1; D not certain. The V end was cut by 0 bases, the J end by 8 bases, with 17 bases between. Germline CDR1 reads SEHNR; CDR2 reads FQNEAQ (reference sequence). This CDR3 has 16 residues. The DNA of the CDR3 is TGTGCCAGCAGCTTAGCGAGACACCCGTTAAGTGATGAGCAGTTCTTC. Its translation is CASSLARHPLSDEQFF.

The chain recombines TRBV19 with TRBJ2-1, with 10 bases fitting TRBD2. V gave up 6 bases and J gave up 5 bases; unmatched junction bases: 16. The CDR3 loop spans 18 amino acids. Germline V CDR1 and CDR2: LNHDA, SQIVND (reference sequence). CDR3 sequence: CASSKPFPTSGVHNEQFF. The CDR3 coding sequence is TGTGCCAGTAGCAAACCCTTCCCTACTAGCGGGGTACACAATGAGCAGTTCTTC.

A remark on this clone: Sequence at one end of the junction differs from germline and may be a read error. The chain has TRBV11-1 and TRBJ2-1; a possible D gene is TRBD2 (6 bases). There are 13 residues in the CDR3. Germline CDR1 SGHAT, CDR2 FQDESV (reference sequence). CDR3 loop: CASTLREYNEQFF. CDR3 bases: TGTGCCAGCACCTTACGGGAGTACAATGAGCAGTTCTTC.

The chain has TRBV18 and TRBJ1-6, with a tentative D call TRBD1 (5 bases). Germline values: CDR1 KGHSH, CDR2 LQKENI. The CDR3 is made up of 16 amino acids. The V gene lost 6 bases and the J gene lost 5 bases, with 17 bases spanning the gap. The CDR3 here is CASSALSKTDNSPLHF. The CDR3 DNA reads TGTGCCAGCTCGGCCCTTTCGAAGACAGATAATTCACCCCTCCACTTT. Using reference TRBV18 and TRBJ1-6 for the parts outside the CDR3, the full variable domain is NAGVMQNPRHLVRRRGQEARLRCSPMKGHSHVYWYRQLPEEGLKFMVYLQKENIIDESGMPKERFSAEFPKEGPSILRIQQVVRGDSAAYFCASSALSKTDNSPLHFGNGTRLTVT.

The rearrangement links TRBV5-1 to TRBJ1-5; TRBD1 matches 9 bases. The CDR3 contains 14 residues. CDR1 and CDR2 from the germline V gene are SGHRS and YFSETQ. With 4 bases clipped from V and 5 bases from J, the junction kept 4 bases outside the gene matches. The CDR3 sequence is CASSPQGADQPQHF. The CDR3, as DNA: TGCGCCAGCAGCCCACAGGGGGCAGATCAGCCCCAGCATTTT.

This rearrangement joins TRBV27 to TRBJ1-5; unclear D gene. V lost 5 bases, J lost 0 bases, and 8 bases lay in between. This CDR3 has 14 amino acids. Germline assignment: CDR1 MNHEY and CDR2 SMNVEV (reference sequence). In DNA, the CDR3 is TGTGCCAGCAGTCGGAGGGATAGCAATCAGCCCCAGCATTTT. Protein sequence: CASSRRDSNQPQHF.

The chain uses TRBV6-6 and TRBJ1-5, with 7 bases identical to TRBD1. V was pared by 7 bases and J by 6 bases, with 12 bases of the junction left unmatched. The CDR3 extends over 15 amino acids. Germline lookup yields CDR1 MNHNY and CDR2 SVGAGI (reference sequence). In nucleotides, the CDR3 is TGTGCCAGCAATAAGGTAGGGGGCGAGGTTCAGCCCCAGCATTTT. Translating gives CASNKVGGEVQPQHF.

This rearrangement joins TRBV2 to TRBJ1-1, with 7 bases that match TRBD1. V lost 7 bases to trimming and J lost 6 bases; unmatched junction nucleotides: 11. From germline, CDR1 is SNHLY and CDR2 FYNNEI. This CDR3 is built from 14 residues. In nucleotides, the CDR3 is TGTGCCAGCAACTTCGACAGGGTCACCGCTGAAGCTTTCTTT. Translation: CASNFDRVTAEAFF.

This clone was seen a handful of times. The chain couples TRBV7-8 to TRBJ2-7, with 8 bases fitting TRBD2. The CDR3 has 14 residues. Germline CDR1 and CDR2: SGHVS and FQNEAQ. V lost 3 bases, J lost 7 bases, and 8 bases stayed unmatched. The CDR3 DNA is TGTGCCAGCAGCTTTTCCGGGACTAGGTGGGAGCAGTACTTC. This codes for CASSFSGTRWEQYF.

This clone was observed a single time. The chain links TRBV14 to TRBJ2-7; 16 positions match TRBD2. Germline trimming cut 0 bases from V and 5 bases from J; bases unmatched to any gene: 13. Germline CDR1 reads SGHDN; CDR2 reads FVKESK. The CDR3 is 20 amino acids. The CDR3 spells CASSQDLAGTSGRAGNEQYF. In DNA, the CDR3 is TGTGCCAGCAGCCAAGATTTAGCCGGGACTAGCGGGAGGGCCGGGAACGAGCAGTACTTC. Full variable domain (rest looked up from reference TRBV14 and TRBJ2-7): EAGVTQFPSHSVIEKGQTVTLRCDPISGHDNLYWYRRVMGKEIKFLLHFVKESKQDESGMPNNRFLAERTGGTYSTLKVQPAELEDSGVYFCASSQDLAGTSGRAGNEQYFGPGTRLTVT.

The chain uses TRBV11-3 and TRBJ2-1; D unclear. Trimming took 2 bases from V and 6 from J, leaving 8 bases between them. Germline V gene lookup returns CDR1 SGHNT and CDR2 YENEEA. The CDR3 consists of 13 residues. The CDR3: CASSLFRLNEQFF. The DNA of the CDR3 is TGTGCCAGCAGCTTATTCAGGCTCAATGAGCAGTTCTTC.

The chain links TRBV7-2 to TRBJ2-4; TRBD1 matches 10 bases. CDR3 length equals 19 residues. J was trimmed by 0 bases and V by 4 bases; bases with no gene match: 12. Germline-derived CDR1 and CDR2 are SGHTA and FQGNSA. In DNA, the CDR3 is TGTGCCAGCAGCTCCGCCGGGACAGGGGTACATCTAGCCAAAAACATTCAGTACTTC. Translated: CASSSAGTGVHLAKNIQYF.

The chain couples TRBV6-1 to TRBJ1-6, with 9 bases fitting TRBD1. The CDR3 has 16 residues. The V segment lost 4 bases and the J segment 8 bases; nucleotides outside the gene matches: 9. Germline CDR1 and CDR2: MNHNS and SASEGT. In nucleotides, the CDR3 is TGTGCCAGCAGTGCGACCGGGACAGGGTTGTATTCACCCCTCCACTTT. This sequence encodes CASSATGTGLYSPLHF.

CDR3 in amino acids: CSVDRDRGETQYF. The DNA for the CDR3 is TGCAGCGTAGACCGGGACAGGGGAGAGACCCAGTACTTC. The rearrangement links TRBV29-1 to TRBJ2-5; 10 bases line up with TRBD1. CDR3 size: 13 residues. In germline, CDR1 is SQVTM, CDR2 ANQGSEA. V dropped 6 bases and J dropped 4; count of bases not matched to a gene: 5.

The sample holds one count of this clone. CDR3 sequence: CASLADRAYGYTF. CDR3 sequence (DNA): TGTGCCAGCCTTGCTGACAGGGCCTATGGCTACACCTTC. This chain uses TRBV2 with TRBJ1-2; 7 positions match TRBD1. Germline CDR1 reads SNHLY; CDR2 reads FYNNEI. Trimming at V came to 8 bases and at J to 4 bases, leaving 7 bases not matched to a gene. The CDR3 sequence is 13 residues long.

This clone was seen a single time. V and J are TRBV15 and TRBJ1-4; the D gene is possibly TRBD1 (6 bases). V was clipped by 1 base and J by 11 bases, with 14 bases between them. This CDR3 has 14 residues. The germline V gene has CDR1 LNHNV and CDR2 YYDKDF (reference sequence). CDR3 amino acids: CATSRATGWIKLFF. The CDR3 nucleotides are TGTGCCACCAGCAGAGCCACAGGGTGGATCAAACTGTTTTTT.

This clone turned up a few times. This chain links TRBV5-6 with TRBJ2-7; 7 nucleotides align to TRBD1. The germline gives CDR1 SGHDT, CDR2 YYEEEE. The CDR3 spans 15 residues. The V gene end was trimmed by 2 bases and the J gene end by 1 base; junction bases not matched to a gene: 6. CDR3 protein: CASSFEGAPSYEQYF. The CDR3 DNA reads TGTGCCAGCAGCTTTGAGGGGGCACCGTCCTACGAGCAGTACTTC.

The chain links TRBV6-6 to TRBJ2-1, with unresolved D. This CDR3 spans 13 amino acids. Germline V gene data show CDR1 as MNHNY and CDR2 as SVGAGI (reference sequence). The V and J ends lost 5 bases and 4 bases respectively, with 9 bases between them. The CDR3 spells CASSRGLYNEQFF. For the CDR3, the DNA is TGTGCCAGCAGTCGCGGATTGTACAATGAGCAGTTCTTC.

Regarding this clone: An end of the junction does not agree with germline; a read error may underlie this. The genes are TRBV5-1 and TRBJ2-2, with 15 bases matching TRBD2. The CDR3 extends over 20 amino acids. Germline loops: CDR1 SGHRS, CDR2 YFSETQ. This chain's CDR3 is CASSLGGTGTSGGIHRGAVF. The CDR3 DNA reads as TGCGCCAGCAGCTTGGGGGGAACCGGGACTAGCGGGGGGATACACCGGGGAGCTGTTTTT.

The chain is built from TRBV5-4 and TRBJ2-3; 14 positions agree with TRBD2. The CDR3 runs to 16 residues. After removal of 5 bases from V and 3 bases from J, the junction contained 5 bases not matched to a gene. CDR1 is SGHNT and CDR2 is YYREEE in the germline V gene (reference sequence). DNA for the CDR3: TGTGCCAGCAGTCAGCGGACTAGCGGGAGGACAGATACGCAGTATTTT. It is translated as CASSQRTSGRTDTQYF.